A selection of T cell receptor beta chains follows, all from one sample in a study of beta chain features in type 1 diabetes. Data came from immunoSEQ multiplex PCR; TCRdb stores just in-frame clones and leaves some out. Seen here are more than 250,000 clones, around 24% observed once, and the top ten hold roughly 0.013%. The sample consisted of naive CD4+ T cells from blood. The receptors were gathered from a woman aged 30 to 39 with type 1 diabetes. CDR3s include the opening cysteine and the closing phenylalanine or tryptophan. D genes are given only for firm matches. Clone size is not always given. Where it is, it says once, few, many or a class for expanded clones.

v_gene	j_gene	d_gene	abundance	CDR3nt	CDR3aa
TRBV28	TRBJ2-3	.	few	TGTGCCAGCAGTTTAGGGGGGATAACAGATACGCAGTATTTT	CASSLGGITDTQYF
TRBV6-5	TRBJ2-1	TRBD1	.	TGTGCCAGCAGTATACCCGGGGACAGGCACAATGAGCAGTTCTTC	CASSIPGDRHNEQFF
TRBV4-1	TRBJ2-7	TRBD1	.	TGCGCCAGCAGCCAAGAGGGGACAGGTGGACTGGAGCAGTACTTC	CASSQEGTGGLEQYF
TRBV4-2	TRBJ1-2	.	.	TGTGCCAGCAGCCAAGAAAGGGCAGGGAAGTATGGCTACACCTTC	CASSQERAGKYGYTF
TRBV7-9	TRBJ2-7	.	few	TGTGCCAGCAGCTTAGTCCAGGGGACCAGGTACGAGCAGTACTTC	CASSLVQGTRYEQYF
TRBV4-3	TRBJ1-4	.	.	TGCGCCAGCAGCCTGACAGCAACTAATGAAAAACTGTTTTTT	CASSLTATNEKLFF
TRBV9	TRBJ2-1	TRBD2	.	TGTGCCAGCAGCGTAACCTCGGGACTAGCAGTCGGATTTTACAATGAGCAGTTCTTC	CASSVTSGLAVGFYNEQFF
TRBV2	TRBJ2-5	.	few	TGTGCCAGCAGTGACGCCAGGGGTGGAGAGACCCAGTACTTC	CASSDARGGETQYF
TRBV7-2	TRBJ2-1	TRBD2	.	TGTGCCAGCAGAAAACCTAGCGGGAGCTCCTACAATGAGCAGTTCTTC	CASRKPSGSSYNEQFF
TRBV27	TRBJ1-2	.	.	TGTGCCAGCAGTCAACAGGGTTCTAACTATGGCTACACCTTC	CASSQQGSNYGYTF
TRBV2	TRBJ2-1	.	.	TGTGCCAGCAGTGAAGGGCAAGAATTACAACAGTTCTTC	CASSEGQELQQFF
TRBV27	TRBJ2-1	TRBD2	few	TGTGCCAGCACCATCCCCCTGGCGGGAGACAATGAGCAGTTCTTC	CASTIPLAGDNEQFF
TRBV15	TRBJ2-5	.	once	TGTGCCACCAGCAGAGATGTGGGAGCGTCAGAGACCCAGTACTTC	CATSRDVGASETQYF